These T cell receptor beta chains were read from a single sample in a study of T cells after somatic rescue of genetic block. The method was immunoSEQ multiplex PCR; TCRdb's version includes in-frame clones alone and lacks a portion of them. Of 55,000 or so clones in the sample, about 96% were seen once. Material for sequencing was peripheral blood mononuclear cells (PBMCs). The receptors shown here come from a child under two years old. Both conserved end residues are part of each CDR3. Fields, in order: V gene, clone size, D gene, J gene, CDR3 protein, CDR3 DNA. A D gene is named only where the DNA matches it firmly. Where a row states a size, it is once, few, many or the class of an expanded clone; other rows omit it.

TRBV10-3	once	TRBD1	TRBJ2-7	CAISENDRGNEQYF	TGTGCCATCAGTGAAAATGACAGGGGCAACGAGCAGTACTTC
TRBV7-3	.	TRBD2	TRBJ2-3	CASSLNGRGDTQYF	TGTGCCAGCAGCTTAAACGGGAGGGGAGATACGCAGTATTTT
TRBV7-8	.	.	TRBJ2-2	CASSSTPGELFF	TGTGCCAGCAGCTCCACCCCCGGGGAGCTGTTTTTT
TRBV5-1	.	TRBD2	TRBJ2-7	CASSLASGSYEQYF	TGCGCCAGCAGCTTGGCTAGCGGCTCCTACGAGCAGTACTTC
TRBV5-1	.	TRBD1	TRBJ1-3	CASSEGARGNTIYF	TGCGCCAGCAGCGAGGGGGCGCGAGGAAACACCATATATTTT
TRBV27	.	.	TRBJ1-5	CASSSHRPNKGNQPQHF	TGTGCCAGCAGTTCCCACAGGCCTAACAAGGGTAATCAGCCCCAGCATTTT
TRBV7-2	.	TRBD2	TRBJ2-5	CASNTPERERIGETQYF	TGTGCCAGCAATACCCCTGAGCGGGAAAGAATCGGAGAGACCCAGTACTTC
TRBV25-1	.	TRBD1	TRBJ2-5	CASSAPYTGQGKKTQYF	TGTGCCAGCAGTGCACCCTACACGGGACAGGGGAAGAAGACCCAGTACTTC
TRBV5-1	.	TRBD1	TRBJ1-4	CASSFRQGKAEKLFF	TGCGCCAGCAGCTTTCGACAGGGGAAGGCTGAAAAACTGTTTTTT
TRBV5-4	.	.	TRBJ1-1	CASSPTPGRGLPEAFF	TGTGCCAGCAGCCCGACACCGGGACGGGGGTTACCTGAAGCTTTCTTT
TRBV10-3	.	TRBD1	TRBJ1-5	CAISEGTGDQPQHF	TGTGCCATCAGTGAGGGGACAGGGGATCAGCCCCAGCATTTT
TRBV4-1	.	TRBD2	TRBJ2-7	CASSQDASGSSYEQYF	TGCGCCAGCAGCCAAGATGCTAGCGGGAGCTCCTACGAGCAGTACTTC
TRBV10-3	.	TRBD2	TRBJ2-3	CAIGVSGSRADTQYF	TGTGCCATCGGGGTTAGCGGGAGTAGGGCAGATACGCAGTATTTT
TRBV4-1	.	.	TRBJ2-2	CASSRVPNTGELFF	TGCGCCAGCAGCCGGGTTCCGAACACCGGGGAGCTGTTTTTT
TRBV15	.	.	TRBJ2-1	CATSGQNSYNEQFF	TGTGCCACCAGCGGTCAGAACTCCTACAATGAGCAGTTCTTC
TRBV29-1	.	TRBD1	TRBJ2-1	CSAGQGSNEQFF	TGCAGCGCGGGACAGGGCAGCAATGAGCAGTTCTTC
TRBV7-9	.	.	TRBJ1-5	CASSLDRNNQPQHF	TGTGCCAGCAGCTTAGACAGGAACAATCAGCCCCAGCATTTT
TRBV2	.	.	TRBJ2-1	CASYPNEQFF	TGTGCCAGCTACCCTAATGAGCAGTTCTTC
TRBV19	.	.	TRBJ1-5	CASSIALRSNQPQHF	TGTGCCAGTAGTATAGCCCTCCGTAGCAATCAGCCCCAGCATTTT
TRBV5-6	.	.	TRBJ2-3	CASSSPSRGTDTQYF	TGTGCCAGCAGCTCCCCGTCGAGGGGCACAGATACGCAGTATTTT
TRBV7-9	.	.	TRBJ1-6	CASSLGTYNSPLHF	TGTGCCAGCAGCTTAGGGACCTATAATTCACCCCTCCACTTT
TRBV27	.	.	TRBJ2-3	CASGTDTQYF	TGTGCCAGCGGGACAGATACGCAGTATTTT
TRBV5-7	once	.	TRBJ2-1	CASSLGLADYNEQFF	TGTGCCAGCAGCTTGGGGCTAGCAGATTACAATGAGCAGTTCTTC
TRBV5-1	.	TRBD2	TRBJ2-2	CASSSAVWGAGPGELFF	TGCGCCAGCAGCTCCGCCGTTTGGGGAGCGGGACCCGGGGAGCTGTTTTTT
TRBV4-2	.	TRBD1	TRBJ1-6	CASSPGGSPLHF	TGTGCCAGCAGCCCAGGGGGCTCACCCCTCCACTTT
TRBV7-6	.	.	TRBJ1-1	CASSLVAALNTEAFF	TGTGCCAGCAGCTTAGTGGCGGCCTTGAACACTGAAGCTTTCTTT
TRBV27	.	.	TRBJ2-2	CASSDIRGELFF	TGTGCCAGCAGCGACATCAGGGGGGAGCTGTTTTTT
TRBV6-1	.	.	TRBJ2-2	CASSNGGELFF	TGTGCCAGCAGCAACGGGGGGGAGCTGTTTTTT
TRBV5-1	.	TRBD2	TRBJ2-1	CASSLTSGFPNEQFF	TGCGCCAGCAGCCTGACTAGCGGGTTCCCCAATGAGCAGTTCTTC
TRBV27	.	TRBD1	TRBJ2-2	CASSSGQGTGELFF	TGTGCCAGCAGTTCAGGACAGGGCACCGGGGAGCTGTTTTTT
TRBV6-1	.	.	TRBJ2-7	CASSDRPPYEQYF	TGTGCCAGCAGTGACAGACCTCCCTACGAGCAGTACTTC
TRBV7-9	once	.	TRBJ1-2	CASSLQGNYGYTF	TGTGCCAGCAGCTTACAGGGGAACTATGGCTACACCTTC
TRBV9	.	.	TRBJ2-7	CASSVATGLSYEQYF	TGTGCCAGCAGCGTAGCTACAGGGTTAAGCTACGAGCAGTACTTC
TRBV11-1	.	.	TRBJ2-5	CASSLGQVGQETQYF	TGTGCCAGCAGCTTAGGGCAGGTGGGACAAGAGACCCAGTACTTC
TRBV5-1	.	.	TRBJ2-7	CASSLSAGLRDEQYF	TGCGCCAGCAGCTTGTCCGCGGGGCTCCGAGACGAGCAGTACTTC
TRBV27	.	TRBD1	TRBJ2-1	CASSWDRGFEQFF	TGTGCCAGCAGTTGGGACAGGGGTTTTGAGCAGTTCTTC
TRBV19	.	TRBD2	TRBJ2-1	CASSLAGGNEQFF	TGTGCCAGTAGTCTAGCGGGGGGAAATGAGCAGTTCTTC
TRBV28	.	.	TRBJ2-1	CASSRYNEQFF	TGTGCCAGCAGTCGCTACAATGAGCAGTTCTTC
TRBV5-1	.	.	TRBJ1-2	CASSTYHYGYTF	TGCGCCAGCAGCACCTACCACTATGGCTACACCTTC
TRBV19	.	.	TRBJ1-4	CASSIEYRVRNEKLFF	TGTGCCAGTAGTATTGAGTACAGGGTCCGGAACGAAAAACTGTTTTTT
TRBV6-5	.	.	TRBJ1-2	CASKVSGGYTF	TGTGCCAGCAAGGTCTCGGGGGGCTACACCTTC
TRBV6-5	.	.	TRBJ2-2	CASSYSGQGGTGELFF	TGTGCCAGCAGTTACTCGGGGCAGGGTGGGACCGGGGAGCTGTTTTTT
TRBV19	.	TRBD1	TRBJ2-5	CASSGTGGETQYF	TGTGCCAGTAGTGGGACAGGGGGAGAGACCCAGTACTTC
TRBV11-2	once	TRBD2	TRBJ2-7	CASSLMAGGPRQYF	TGTGCCAGCAGCTTAATGGCGGGAGGGCCCAGGCAGTACTTC
TRBV28	.	.	TRBJ2-3	CASSLASHITDTQYF	TGTGCCAGCAGTCTCGCCTCCCACATCACAGATACGCAGTATTTT
TRBV6-6	once	TRBD1	TRBJ1-5	CASRTDREEGQPQHF	TGTGCCAGCAGGACGGACAGGGAAGAGGGTCAGCCCCAGCATTTT
TRBV5-1	once	.	TRBJ2-1	CASSLGRNEQFF	TGCGCCAGCAGCTTGGGGCGCAATGAGCAGTTCTTC
TRBV19	.	.	TRBJ2-1	CASSRLSSYNEQFF	TGTGCCAGTAGTAGACTGAGCTCCTACAATGAGCAGTTCTTC
TRBV20-1	.	.	TRBJ2-7	CSAWHSYEQYF	TGCAGTGCTTGGCACTCCTACGAGCAGTACTTC
TRBV6-5	.	.	TRBJ2-7	CASSYSTRAYEQYF	TGTGCCAGCAGTTACTCGACCCGGGCCTACGAGCAGTACTTC
TRBV11-2	.	TRBD2	TRBJ2-3	CASSLGTSGSGTDTQYF	TGTGCCAGCAGCCTCGGGACTAGCGGGAGCGGCACAGATACGCAGTATTTT
TRBV28	.	.	TRBJ1-2	CASSFSRVGYTF	TGTGCCAGCAGTTTCAGCAGGGTCGGCTACACCTTC
TRBV7-8	.	.	TRBJ2-5	CASSHGLGTFKETQYF	TGTGCCAGCAGCCACGGTCTCGGGACTTTCAAAGAGACCCAGTACTTC
TRBV7-8	.	TRBD1	TRBJ1-2	CASSLGQGYGYTF	TGTGCCAGCAGCTTGGGACAGGGCTATGGCTACACCTTC
TRBV2	.	.	TRBJ2-3	CASRRGRKGADTQYF	TGTGCCAGCAGGAGGGGACGAAAGGGGGCAGATACGCAGTATTTT
TRBV6-5	.	.	TRBJ1-1	CASTGTNDEAFF	TGTGCCAGCACCGGAACAAACGATGAAGCTTTCTTT
TRBV15	.	.	TRBJ1-2	CATSRVGQLGYTF	TGTGCCACCAGCAGAGTAGGACAGTTAGGCTACACCTTC
TRBV19	.	TRBD2	TRBJ2-1	CASSVGLAGVNEQFF	TGTGCCAGTAGTGTAGGACTAGCGGGAGTCAATGAGCAGTTCTTC
TRBV2	.	TRBD2	TRBJ2-1	CASSSPGLAGEEQFF	TGTGCCAGCAGCTCTCCGGGACTAGCGGGAGAAGAGCAGTTCTTC